This T cell receptor beta chain emerged from a study of identifying expanded T cells in peripheral blood. Sequencing used immunoSEQ multiplex PCR; TCRdb keeps in-frame clones, though not all of them. The sample has approximately 92,000 clones, approximately 84% seen once. This TCR was recovered from a person aged 18 to 70 in good health. The sample was blood.

The CDR3 nucleotides are TGTGCCATCAGTGGGGGAACCCAGGAGGGCGAAAAACTGTTTTTT. Encoded protein: CAISGGTQEGEKLFF. The chain has TRBV10-3 and TRBJ1-4, with D uncertain. Deletions cut 4 bases from V and 8 bases from J, with 17 bases between. Germline V lookup: CDR1 ENHRY, CDR2 SYGVKD. CDR3 length equals 15 residues.